This TCR beta chain was retrieved from a study of Ad26.COV2.S vaccination and SARS-CoV-2 variants. Here immunoSEQ multiplex PCR was the method, and the copy in TCRdb shows in-frame clones only, minus some. In the table there are roughly 700,000 clones, 89% of which are singletons. Treatment reported: roughly 20 received Ad26.COV2.S at low or high dose, single or two shots; about 5 received placebo; per-sample allocation not given. Following the first vaccine or placebo injection, samples were taken on day 63. An Ad26 vector carrying the Wuhan-strain SARS-CoV-2 spike served as the vaccine. Deletions cut 1 base from V and 4 bases from J, with 11 bases between. Germline V gene sequence: CDR1 KGHSH, CDR2 LQKENI. The CDR3 is made up of 14 amino acids.

The input for sequencing was peripheral blood, taken in a trial of Ad26.COV2.S vaccine versus placebo. The chain joins TRBV18 to TRBJ2-7; D is perhaps TRBD2 (6 bases). This TCR was sampled from a person between 18 and 59 years old who received the Ad26.COV2.S COVID-19 vaccine or a placebo. The CDR3 protein is CASSPRDSLYEQYF. CDR3 in DNA: TGTGCCAGCTCACCACGGGACTCTTTGTACGAGCAGTACTTC. The complete variable domain, with remaining parts taken from reference TRBV18 and TRBJ2-7, reads NAGVMQNPRHLVRRRGQEARLRCSPMKGHSHVYWYRQLPEEGLKFMVYLQKENIIDESGMPKERFSAEFPKEGPSILRIQQVVRGDSAAYFCASSPRDSLYEQYFGPGTRLTVT.